This entry describes one T cell receptor (beta chain). What it binds is not known. The data were taken from a study of CD8 T cell repertoires and HIV-1 epitope variants. At the level of the study: Separate wells received one of Twenty-five Gag or Nef variant peptides. The baseline condition was 1M T cells left uncultured.

This CDR3 spans 14 amino acids. Germline V gene data show CDR1 as SGDLS and CDR2 as YYNGEE. V dropped 0 bases and J dropped 3 bases, with 7 bases sitting between them. The table came from immunoSEQ multiplex PCR; TCRdb's copy has only in-frame clones and leaves some out. The table has approximately 4,900 clones, roughly 60% seen once; the top ten hold 42%. This TCR was recovered from a male donor with HIV. The chain carries TRBV9 and TRBJ1-3; maybe TRBD1 (5 bases). Input material: cultured CD8+ T cells derived from PBMCs. The CDR3 is CASSVEGDGNTIYF. The CDR3, as DNA: TGTGCCAGCAGCGTAGAAGGGGATGGAAACACCATATATTTT. Supplemented by reference TRBV9 and TRBJ1-3, the full variable domain reads DSGVTQTPKHLITATGQRVTLRCSPRSGDLSVYWYQQSLDQGLQFLIQYYNGEERAKGNILERFSAQQFPDLHSELNLSSLELGDSALYFCASSVEGDGNTIYFGEGSWLTVV.